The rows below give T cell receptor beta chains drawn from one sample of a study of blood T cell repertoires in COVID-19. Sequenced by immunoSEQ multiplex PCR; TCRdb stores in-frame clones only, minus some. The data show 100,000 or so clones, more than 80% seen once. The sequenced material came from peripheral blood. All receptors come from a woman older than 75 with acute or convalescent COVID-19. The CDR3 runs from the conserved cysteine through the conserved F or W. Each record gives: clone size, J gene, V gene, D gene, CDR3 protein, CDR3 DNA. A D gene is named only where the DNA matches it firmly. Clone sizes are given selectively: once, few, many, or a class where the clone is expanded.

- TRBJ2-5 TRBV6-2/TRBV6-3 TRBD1 CASSKGQIQETQYF TGTGCCAGCAGTAAGGGACAGATCCAAGAGACCCAGTACTTC
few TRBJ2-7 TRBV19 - CASSITTGYEQYF TGTGCCAGTAGTATTACGACAGGCTACGAGCAGTACTTC
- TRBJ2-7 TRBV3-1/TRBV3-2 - CASSQDGARAYEQYF TGTGCCAGCAGCCAAGATGGGGCCAGGGCCTACGAGCAGTACTTC
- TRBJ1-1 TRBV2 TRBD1 CASNGQGANTEAFF TGTGCCAGCAATGGACAGGGGGCTAACACTGAAGCTTTCTTT
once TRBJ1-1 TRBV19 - CASSPNPGSMNTEAFF TGTGCCAGTAGTCCAAACCCCGGGAGTATGAACACTGAAGCTTTCTTT
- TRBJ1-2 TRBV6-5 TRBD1 CASRPGQGWGYTF TGTGCCAGCAGACCGGGACAGGGTTGGGGCTACACCTTC
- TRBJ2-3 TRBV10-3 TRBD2 CAISESALAGGSTDTQYF TGTGCCATCAGTGAGTCAGCACTAGCGGGGGGTAGCACAGATACGCAGTATTTT
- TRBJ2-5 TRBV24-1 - CATSDRAWETQYF TGTGCCACCAGTGACAGGGCTTGGGAGACCCAGTACTTC
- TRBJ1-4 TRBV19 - CASSRRLTNEKLFF TGTGCCAGTAGTAGGCGACTGACTAATGAAAAACTGTTTTTT
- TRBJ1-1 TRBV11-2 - CASSSDMNTEAFF TGTGCCAGCAGCTCCGACATGAACACTGAAGCTTTCTTT
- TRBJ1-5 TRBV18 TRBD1 CASPRDRGLIGNQPQHF TGTGCCAGCCCGAGGGACAGGGGTCTCATTGGCAATCAGCCCCAGCATTTT
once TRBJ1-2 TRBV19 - CASSITTDYGYTF TGTGCCAGTAGTATAACCACGGACTATGGCTACACCTTC
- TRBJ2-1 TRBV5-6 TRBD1 CASSRRGQHNEQFF TGTGCCAGCAGCAGAAGGGGACAGCACAATGAGCAGTTCTTC
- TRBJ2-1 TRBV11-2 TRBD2 CASSLDGLAGGPEQFF TGTGCCAGCAGCTTAGACGGACTAGCGGGGGGGCCTGAGCAGTTCTTC
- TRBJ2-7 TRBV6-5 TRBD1 CASSRQGSGEQYF TGTGCCAGCAGCCGACAGGGTTCGGGCGAGCAGTACTTC
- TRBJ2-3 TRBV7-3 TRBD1 CASSPGQGASDTQYF TGTGCCAGCAGCCCGGGACAGGGGGCTTCGGATACGCAGTATTTT
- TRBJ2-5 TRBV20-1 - CSAQGQETQYF TGCAGTGCCCAGGGACAAGAGACCCAGTACTTC
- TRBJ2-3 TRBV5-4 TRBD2 CASSPWTSGTDTQYF TGTGCCAGCAGCCCCTGGACTAGCGGGACAGATACGCAGTATTTT
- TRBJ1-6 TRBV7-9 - CASSLSPENSPLHF TGTGCCAGCAGCTTGAGCCCCGAGAATTCACCCCTCCACTTT
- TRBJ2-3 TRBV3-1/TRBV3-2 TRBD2 CASSRFSGTSGGAIDTQYF TGTGCCAGCAGCCGCTTCTCCGGGACTAGCGGGGGGGCCATAGATACGCAGTATTTT
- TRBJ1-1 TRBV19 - CASAPSTRLGEAFF TGTGCCAGCGCCCCTTCGACTCGATTAGGAGAAGCTTTCTTT
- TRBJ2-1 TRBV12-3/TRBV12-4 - CASNEVVGEQFF TGTGCCAGCAATGAGGTAGTCGGTGAGCAGTTCTTC
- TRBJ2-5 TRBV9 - CASSVAAGYETQYF TGTGCCAGCAGCGTCGCGGCAGGGTACGAGACCCAGTACTTC
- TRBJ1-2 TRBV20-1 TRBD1 CSASRTGGEYGYTF TGCAGTGCTAGTAGGACAGGGGGCGAATATGGCTACACCTTC
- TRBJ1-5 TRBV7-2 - CASSLALGSNQPQHF TGTGCCAGCAGCTTAGCGCTAGGCAGTAATCAGCCCCAGCATTTT
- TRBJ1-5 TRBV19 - CASSRTVNQPQHF TGTGCCAGTAGTAGGACAGTCAATCAGCCCCAGCATTTT
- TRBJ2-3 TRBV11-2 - CASSSLKEGIIDTQYF TGTGCCAGCAGCTCCCTGAAGGAGGGGATTATAGATACGCAGTATTTT